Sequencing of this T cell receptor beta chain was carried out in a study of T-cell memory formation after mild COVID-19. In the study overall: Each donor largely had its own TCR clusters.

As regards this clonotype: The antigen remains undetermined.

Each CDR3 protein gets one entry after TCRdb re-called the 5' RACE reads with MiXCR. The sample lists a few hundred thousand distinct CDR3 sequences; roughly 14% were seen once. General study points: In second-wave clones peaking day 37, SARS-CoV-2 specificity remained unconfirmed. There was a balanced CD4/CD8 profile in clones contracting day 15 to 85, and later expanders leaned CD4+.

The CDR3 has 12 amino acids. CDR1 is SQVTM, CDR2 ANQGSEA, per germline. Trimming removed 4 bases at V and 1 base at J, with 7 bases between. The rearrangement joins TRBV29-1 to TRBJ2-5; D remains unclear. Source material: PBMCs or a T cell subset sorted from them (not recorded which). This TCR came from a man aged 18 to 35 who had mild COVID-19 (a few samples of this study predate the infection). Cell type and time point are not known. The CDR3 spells CSVAVFQETQYF. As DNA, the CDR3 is TGCAGCGTTGCAGTGTTCCAAGAGACCCAGTACTTC.